These T cell receptor beta chains were read from a single sample in a study of early T cells in non-severe SARS-CoV-2 infection. MiXCR, run by TCRdb on the 5' RACE reads, gives a single entry per CDR3 protein. Altogether tens of thousands of distinct CDR3 sequences are present, about 12% being singletons, with the ten largest covering 1.3%. The specimen sequenced was whole blood. These receptors were obtained from an adult who was a healthcare worker with PCR-confirmed SARS-CoV-2 infection or an uninfected control (not recorded which). Both conserved end residues are trimmed from each CDR3. A D gene is named only where the DNA matches it firmly.

v_call d_call cdr3_aa
TRBV20-1 - SARSVLSVDEQF
TRBV15 TRBD1 ATSVLRTGQGNNEQF
TRBV5-1 TRBD1 ASSFDRGSGYT
TRBV20-1 - SAVPTWRETQY
TRBV12-3/TRBV12-4 - ASSLTRNNQPQH
TRBV29-1 TRBD2 SVMGLAGRTDTQY
TRBV6-6 - ASSAMAGEGQPQH
TRBV6-2/TRBV6-3 - ASRSRGVNTEAF
TRBV3-1 - ASSQGEAPQH
TRBV6-6 - ASSRGRGGKDTQY
TRBV12-3/TRBV12-4 - ASSLGRNGNQPQH
TRBV5-1 - ASSLYGSQNTEAF
TRBV5-6 TRBD1 ASSLWTGEAF
TRBV5-4 - ASSLEQVTGELF
TRBV12-3/TRBV12-4 TRBD2 ASSLTSGGINLEQY
TRBV12-3/TRBV12-4 - ASSLSPYNEQF
TRBV11-2 - ASSLISGRPGELF
TRBV20-1 - SARGDPNEKLF
TRBV11-2 - ASSNLRGIAKNIQY
TRBV15 TRBD2 ATSRAGRVYEQY
TRBV24-1 - ATSNRDGHY
TRBV29-1 TRBD2 SSGLAEGETQY
TRBV6-2/TRBV6-3 - ASSYGSLGNEQF
TRBV20-1 - SASRLGNTEAF
TRBV24-1 - ATSDVFSGNTGELF
TRBV27 TRBD2 ASSSSTSGRAGEQF
TRBV11-2 - ASRQGFGVNEQF
TRBV6-1 TRBD1 ASSEARTGGIAF
TRBV27 - ASSSKFGETQY
TRBV5-1 - ASSPGGVSYNEQF
TRBV28 TRBD1 ASSFGTGGMNIQY
TRBV7-6 TRBD1 ASSLGGQVYEQY
TRBV5-5 - ASSFRAFQETQY
TRBV6-4 - ASSDGQSYGYT
TRBV9 TRBD2 ASSVLAGVSGELF
TRBV9 TRBD2 ASSVEGLAGVQF
TRBV7-2 TRBD1 ASSLGQRNTEAF
TRBV27 TRBD1 ASSLSGDRDYYEQY
TRBV6-2/TRBV6-3 - ASSRGWPVINREQY
TRBV6-2/TRBV6-3 - ASGKPGRPPYEQF
TRBV18 - ASSPRSANTEAF
TRBV6-6 TRBD1 ASRVTGGSSGELF
TRBV6-6 - ASTLDPTGFNEKLF
TRBV12-3/TRBV12-4 TRBD1 ASSLERTGWYGYT
TRBV7-2 TRBD1 ASSGGQGAGYT
TRBV7-6 TRBD2 ASSLTSGGDAAQF
TRBV7-2 - ASSAGTRRPLH
TRBV27 TRBD1 ASSLLGQGNQPQH
TRBV10-3 - AISESKRPYEQY
TRBV12-5 TRBD1 ATTWGQGNSPLH
TRBV7-9 TRBD2 ASSLSSSGGAGTQY
TRBV25-1 - ASSDSIGERLEKLF
TRBV5-1 - ASSLVGGDTQY
TRBV18 - ASSPADMNTEAF
TRBV20-1 - SAALVAGQETQY
TRBV28 TRBD2 ASSISGSPYEQY
TRBV2 TRBD1 ASSTWTGENQPQH
TRBV7-2 TRBD1 ASSLAGTGLYGYT